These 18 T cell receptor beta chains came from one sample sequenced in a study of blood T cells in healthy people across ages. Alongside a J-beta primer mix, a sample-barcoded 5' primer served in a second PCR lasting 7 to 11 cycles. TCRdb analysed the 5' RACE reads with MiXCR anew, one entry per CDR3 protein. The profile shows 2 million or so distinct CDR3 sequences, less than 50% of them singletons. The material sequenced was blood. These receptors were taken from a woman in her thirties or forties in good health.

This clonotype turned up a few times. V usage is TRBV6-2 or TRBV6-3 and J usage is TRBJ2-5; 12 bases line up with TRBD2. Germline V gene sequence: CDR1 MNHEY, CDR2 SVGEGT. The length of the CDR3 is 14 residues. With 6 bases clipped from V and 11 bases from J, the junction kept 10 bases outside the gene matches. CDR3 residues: CASRTSGGSNEQYF. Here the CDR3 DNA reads TGTGCCAGCAGAACTAGCGGGGGGTCAAATGAGCAGTACTTC.

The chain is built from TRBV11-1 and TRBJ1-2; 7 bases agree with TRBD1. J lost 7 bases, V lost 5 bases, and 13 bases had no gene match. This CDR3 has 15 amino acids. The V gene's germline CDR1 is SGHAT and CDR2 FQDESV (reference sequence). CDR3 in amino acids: CASSGHTGQPFGYTF. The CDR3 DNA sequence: TGTGCCAGCAGCGGCCACACGGGACAGCCTTTTGGCTACACCTTC.

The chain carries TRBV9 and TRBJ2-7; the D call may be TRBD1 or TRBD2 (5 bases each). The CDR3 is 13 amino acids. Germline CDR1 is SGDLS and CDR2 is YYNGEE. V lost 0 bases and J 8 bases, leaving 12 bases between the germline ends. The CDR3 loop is CASSVATEGKQYF. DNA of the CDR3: TGTGCCAGCAGCGTAGCTACAGAGGGGAAGCAGTACTTC. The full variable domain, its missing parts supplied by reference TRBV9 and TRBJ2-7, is DSGVTQTPKHLITATGQRVTLRCSPRSGDLSVYWYQQSLDQGLQFLIQYYNGEERAKGNILERFSAQQFPDLHSELNLSSLELGDSALYFCASSVATEGKQYFGPGTRLTVT.

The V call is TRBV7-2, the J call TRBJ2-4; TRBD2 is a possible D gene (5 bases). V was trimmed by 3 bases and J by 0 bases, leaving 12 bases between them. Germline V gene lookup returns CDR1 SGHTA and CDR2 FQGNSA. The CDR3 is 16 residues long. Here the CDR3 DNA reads TGTGCCAGCAGCTTTACTCAGCGGAGAGCCAAAAACATTCAGTACTTC. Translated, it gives CASSFTQRRAKNIQYF. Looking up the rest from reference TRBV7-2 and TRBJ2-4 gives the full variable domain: GAGVSQSPSNKVTEKGKDVELRCDPISGHTALYWYRQSLGQGLEFLIYFQGNSAPDKSGLPSDRFSAERTGGSVSTLTIQRTQQEDSAVYLCASSFTQRRAKNIQYFGAGTRLSVL.

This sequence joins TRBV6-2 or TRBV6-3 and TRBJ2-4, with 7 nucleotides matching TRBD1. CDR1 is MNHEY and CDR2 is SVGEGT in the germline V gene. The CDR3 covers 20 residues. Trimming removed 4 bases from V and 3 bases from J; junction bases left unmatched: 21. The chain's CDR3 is CASSSVGGRTGRGVKNIQYF. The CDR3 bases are TGTGCCAGCAGTTCGGTGGGTGGTAGGACAGGTAGGGGAGTCAAAAACATTCAGTACTTC.

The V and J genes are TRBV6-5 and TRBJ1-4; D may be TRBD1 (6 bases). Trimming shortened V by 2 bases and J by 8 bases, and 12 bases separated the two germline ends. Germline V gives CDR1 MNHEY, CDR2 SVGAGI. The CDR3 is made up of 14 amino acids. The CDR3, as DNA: TGTGCCAGCAGTTACGCGGTACAGGGCGAAAAACTGTTTTTT. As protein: CASSYAVQGEKLFF.

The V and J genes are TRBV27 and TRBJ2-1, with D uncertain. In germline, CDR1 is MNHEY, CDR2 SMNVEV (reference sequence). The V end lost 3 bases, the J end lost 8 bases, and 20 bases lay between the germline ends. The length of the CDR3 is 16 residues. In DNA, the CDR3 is TGTGCCAGCAGTTTCGATTTGAGCCCCCTATGGCATGAGCAGTTCTTC. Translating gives CASSFDLSPLWHEQFF.

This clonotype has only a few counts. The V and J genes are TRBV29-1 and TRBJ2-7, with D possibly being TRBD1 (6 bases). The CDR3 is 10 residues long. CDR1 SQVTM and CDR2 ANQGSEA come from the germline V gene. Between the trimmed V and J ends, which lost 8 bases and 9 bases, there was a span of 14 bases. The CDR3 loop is CSSDRSRQYF. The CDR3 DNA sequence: TGCAGCAGTGACAGGAGCCGGCAGTACTTC.

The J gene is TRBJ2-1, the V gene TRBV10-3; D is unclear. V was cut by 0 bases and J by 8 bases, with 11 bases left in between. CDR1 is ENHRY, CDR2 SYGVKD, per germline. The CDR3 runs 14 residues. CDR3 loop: CAISESHFSYEQFF. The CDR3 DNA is TGTGCCATCAGTGAGTCCCACTTTTCTTATGAGCAGTTCTTC.

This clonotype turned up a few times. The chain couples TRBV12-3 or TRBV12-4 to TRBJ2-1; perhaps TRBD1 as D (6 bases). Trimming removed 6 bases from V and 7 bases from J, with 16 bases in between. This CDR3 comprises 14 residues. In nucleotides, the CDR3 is TGTGCCAGCAGCTGGCAGGGGAGTGGGAATGAGCAGTTCTTC. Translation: CASSWQGSGNEQFF.

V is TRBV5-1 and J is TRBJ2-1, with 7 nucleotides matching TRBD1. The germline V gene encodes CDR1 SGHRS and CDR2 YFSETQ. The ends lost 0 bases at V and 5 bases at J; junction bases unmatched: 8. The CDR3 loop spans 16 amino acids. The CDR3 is CASSLAVPGQNNEQFF. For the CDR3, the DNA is TGCGCCAGCAGCTTGGCAGTACCGGGACAGAACAATGAGCAGTTCTTC.

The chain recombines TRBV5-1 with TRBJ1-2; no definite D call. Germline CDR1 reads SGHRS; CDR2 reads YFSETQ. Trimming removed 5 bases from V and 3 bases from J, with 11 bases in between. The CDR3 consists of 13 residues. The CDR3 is CASSLQAYYGYTF. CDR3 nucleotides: TGCGCCAGCAGTTTGCAGGCTTACTATGGCTACACCTTC. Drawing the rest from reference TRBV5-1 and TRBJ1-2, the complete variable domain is KAGVTQTPRYLIKTRGQQVTLSCSPISGHRSVSWYQQTPGQGLQFLFEYFSETQRNKGNFPGRFSGRQFSNSRSEMNVSTLELGDSALYLCASSLQAYYGYTFGSGTRLTVV.

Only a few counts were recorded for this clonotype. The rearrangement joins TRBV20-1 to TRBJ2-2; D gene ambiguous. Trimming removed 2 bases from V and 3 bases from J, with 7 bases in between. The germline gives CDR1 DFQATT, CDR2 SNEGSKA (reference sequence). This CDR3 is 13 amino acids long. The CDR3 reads CSARLTDTGELFF. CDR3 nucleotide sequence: TGCAGTGCTAGACTAACGGACACCGGGGAGCTGTTTTTT.

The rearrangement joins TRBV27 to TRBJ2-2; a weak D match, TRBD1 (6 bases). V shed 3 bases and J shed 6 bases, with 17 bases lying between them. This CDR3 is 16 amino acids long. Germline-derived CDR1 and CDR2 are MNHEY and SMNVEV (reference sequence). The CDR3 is CASSFAAGELAGELFF. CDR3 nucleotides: TGTGCCAGCAGTTTCGCGGCAGGGGAATTGGCCGGGGAGCTGTTTTTT.

CDR3 sequence reads: CASSWAGAYNEQFF. CDR3 DNA: TGTGCCAGCAGTTGGGCGGGGGCTTACAATGAGCAGTTCTTC. V usage is TRBV27 and J usage is TRBJ2-1; perhaps TRBD2 as D (7 bases). The germline gives CDR1 MNHEY, CDR2 SMNVEV (reference sequence). The CDR3 extends over 14 amino acids. Between the trimmed V and J ends, which lost 4 bases and 4 bases, there was a span of 11 bases.

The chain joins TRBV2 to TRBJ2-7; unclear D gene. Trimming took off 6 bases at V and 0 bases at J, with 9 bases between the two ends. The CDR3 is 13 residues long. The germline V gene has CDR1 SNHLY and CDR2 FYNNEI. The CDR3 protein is CASRPRSSYEQYF. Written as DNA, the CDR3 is TGTGCCAGCAGACCCCGAAGCTCCTACGAGCAGTACTTC.

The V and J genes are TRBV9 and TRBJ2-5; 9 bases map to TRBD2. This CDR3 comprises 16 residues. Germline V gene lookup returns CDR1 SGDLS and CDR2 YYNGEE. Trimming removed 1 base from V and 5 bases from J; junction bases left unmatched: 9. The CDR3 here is CASSVSAGGDAETQYF. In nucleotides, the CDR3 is TGTGCCAGCAGCGTATCTGCGGGGGGGGATGCTGAGACCCAGTACTTC.

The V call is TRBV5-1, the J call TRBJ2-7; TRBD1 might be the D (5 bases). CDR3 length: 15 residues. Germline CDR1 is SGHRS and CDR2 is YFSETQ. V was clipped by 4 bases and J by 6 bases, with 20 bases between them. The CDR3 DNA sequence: TGCGCCAGCAGCCCTAAGAAGACAGTGATCGCCGAGCAGTACTTC. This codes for CASSPKKTVIAEQYF.